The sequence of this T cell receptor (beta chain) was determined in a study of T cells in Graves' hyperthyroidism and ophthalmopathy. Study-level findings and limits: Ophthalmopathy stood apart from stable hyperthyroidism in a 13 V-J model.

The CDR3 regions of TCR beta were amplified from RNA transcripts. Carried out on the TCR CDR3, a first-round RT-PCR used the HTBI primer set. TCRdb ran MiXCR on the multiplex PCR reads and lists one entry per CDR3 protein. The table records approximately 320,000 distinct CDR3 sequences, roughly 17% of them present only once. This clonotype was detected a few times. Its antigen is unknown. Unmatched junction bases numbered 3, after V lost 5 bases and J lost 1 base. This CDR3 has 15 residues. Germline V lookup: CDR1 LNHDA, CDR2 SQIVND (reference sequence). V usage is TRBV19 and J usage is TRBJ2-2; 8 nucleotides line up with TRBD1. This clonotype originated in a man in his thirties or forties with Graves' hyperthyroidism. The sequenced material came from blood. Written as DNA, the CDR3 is TGTGCCAGTAGTGGACAGGGTGAGAACACCGGGGAGCTGTTTTTT. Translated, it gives CASSGQGENTGELFF.